The clone carrying this T cell receptor (beta chain) was detected ten times or more. Antigen unknown. This sample stems from a study of T cells after yellow fever vaccination. The overall study: It was SMART-Seq v4 Ultra Low Input that prepared the fractions with low cell numbers.

General observations from the study: Contamination of FACS-sorted repertoires by abundant clonotypes from the bulk population could occur. Once the booster was given, most primary-vaccination clones reappeared, at around 95% for CD4 and 88% for CD8.

In germline, CDR1 is DFQATT, CDR2 SNEGSKA (reference sequence). This CDR3 contains 12 residues. J was trimmed by 4 bases and V by 2 bases; bases with no gene match: 0. For TCR, cDNA came from 5'RACE template switching, which added a universal primer site and UMIs. Each CDR3 protein gets one entry after TCRdb re-called the 5' RACE reads with MiXCR. Of around 320,000 distinct CDR3 sequences in the sample, approximately 4.3% were seen once. V is TRBV20-1 and J is TRBJ1-1, with TRBD1 matching over 8 bases. The specimen was PBMCs, collected 15 days after the yellow fever booster vaccination. The receptor comes from a man between 18 and 35 years old who received the YFV17D yellow fever vaccine. CDR3 in DNA: TGCAGTGCTAGAACAGGGGGCACTGAAGCTTTCTTT. Translating gives CSARTGGTEAFF.